Presented here are 31 T cell receptor beta chains from one specimen sequenced in a study of CD8 T cells in Susac syndrome. An amount of RNA that ranged from roughly 0.45 to 1 ug was reverse transcribed with random hexamers. TCRdb fed the immunoSEQ multiplex PCR reads into MiXCR, producing one record per CDR3 protein. In the table there are under 200,000 distinct CDR3 sequences, 95% of which are singletons. The sample was CD8+ T cells from PBMCs. These TCRs come from a human donor with Susac syndrome.

The V gene is TRBV11-2, the J gene TRBJ1-4; D uncertain. Trimming took off 1 base at V and 2 bases at J, with 8 bases between the two ends. In germline, CDR1 is SGHAT, CDR2 FQNNGV. CDR3 length: 15 amino acids. The CDR3 DNA is TGTGCCAGCAGCTTAGTAGAGTCCACTAATGAAAAACTGTTTTTT. This translates into CASSLVESTNEKLFF.

The chain links TRBV27 to TRBJ2-7; tentatively, D is TRBD1 (5 bases). V was cut by 3 bases and J by 0 bases, with 15 bases left in between. Germline lookup yields CDR1 MNHEY and CDR2 SMNVEV (reference sequence). This CDR3 spans 16 amino acids. The CDR3 nucleotides read TGTGCCAGCAGTTTTGGGGCTCCGCAGTACTCCTACGAGCAGTACTTC. Amino acids: CASSFGAPQYSYEQYF.

The sample holds a few counts of this clonotype. This chain uses TRBV12-3 or TRBV12-4 with TRBJ2-7; the D is unclear. With 3 bases removed from V and 2 bases from J, the gap between germline ends came to 14 bases. The CDR3 covers 15 residues. The CDR3 loop reads CASSFGSATTYEQYF. CDR3 DNA: TGTGCCAGCAGTTTTGGTTCGGCGACCACCTACGAGCAGTACTTC.

CDR3 loop: CASSQQYSNQPQHF. CDR3 nucleotides: TGTGCCAGCTCCCAGCAATATAGCAATCAGCCCCAGCATTTT. J is TRBJ1-5 and V is TRBV18; no clear D gene. CDR1 is KGHSH, CDR2 LQKENI, per germline. V shed 6 bases and J shed 0 bases, with 9 bases lying between them. The CDR3 is made up of 14 amino acids.

The rearrangement uses TRBV2 and TRBJ2-6; the D gene could be TRBD1 or TRBD2 (5 bases each). Germline CDR1 SNHLY, CDR2 FYNNEI. Trimming took 3 bases from V and 2 from J, leaving 8 bases between them. This CDR3 spans 15 amino acids. Written as DNA, the CDR3 is TGTGCCAGCAGTGAGCGAGGGGCTGGGGCCAACGTCCTGACTTTC. Its protein product is CASSERGAGANVLTF.

This chain connects TRBV7-8 to TRBJ2-5; TRBD2 agrees at 11 bases. CDR1 is SGHVS and CDR2 is FQNEAQ in the germline V gene. CDR3 size: 16 residues. Germline trimming cut 0 bases from V and 5 bases from J; bases unmatched to any gene: 5. This CDR3 reads CASSLALAGADETQYF. CDR3 sequence (DNA): TGTGCCAGCAGCTTAGCACTAGCGGGAGCGGATGAGACCCAGTACTTC.

This clonotype occurred once. V is TRBV25-1 and J is TRBJ2-2, with D perhaps matching TRBD1 (5 bases). Germline CDR1 MGHDK, CDR2 SYGVNS. The CDR3 totals 14 residues. With 7 bases removed from V and 3 bases from J, the gap between germline ends came to 12 bases. CDR3 region: CASTQDGYTGELFF. CDR3 sequence (DNA): TGTGCCAGCACACAGGACGGATACACCGGGGAGCTGTTTTTT.

This sequence joins TRBV20-1 and TRBJ1-2, with 9 bases fitting TRBD1. The CDR3 extends over 14 amino acids. V dropped 4 bases and J dropped 6; count of bases not matched to a gene: 9. Germline V CDR1 and CDR2: DFQATT, SNEGSKA (reference sequence). CDR3 coding DNA: TGCAGTGCTACTCAAACAGGGGGCCTCAATGGCTACACCTTC. This gives the protein CSATQTGGLNGYTF.

This clonotype is a singleton in its sample. The V gene is TRBV20-1, the J gene TRBJ2-1; no clear D gene. The length of the CDR3 is 15 residues. CDR1 and CDR2 (germline): DFQATT, SNEGSKA (reference sequence). V dropped 6 bases and J dropped 4 bases, with 19 bases sitting between them. The CDR3 DNA reads TGCAGTGCCCCACAACCAAACCGAGAATACAATGAGCAGTTCTTC. It specifies CSAPQPNREYNEQFF.

J is TRBJ2-4 and V is TRBV7-9; D may match TRBD1 or TRBD2 (5 bases each). The length of the CDR3 is 16 residues. Germline assignment: CDR1 SEHNR and CDR2 FQNEAQ (reference sequence). The germline V and J ends were trimmed by 5 bases and 7 bases, with 21 bases remaining between them. DNA of the CDR3: TGTGCCAGCAGCCCCGGGGACGGGCCCGTTTGGAACATTCAGTACTTC. Encoded protein: CASSPGDGPVWNIQYF. The variable domain in full, completed from reference TRBV7-9 and TRBJ2-4, reads DTGVSQNPRHKITKRGQNVTFRCDPISEHNRLYWYRQTLGQGPEFLTYFQNEAQLEKSRLLSDRFSAERPKGSFSTLEIQRTEQGDSAMYLCASSPGDGPVWNIQYFGAGTRLSVL.

The V gene is TRBV28, the J gene TRBJ2-7; 10 nucleotides agree with TRBD1. The J segment lost 2 bases and the V segment lost 5 bases, leaving 6 bases of the junction unmatched. Germline lookup yields CDR1 MDHEN and CDR2 SYDVKM. The CDR3 runs to 15 residues. This CDR3 is CASSLPGQGAYEQYF. CDR3 nucleotide sequence: TGTGCCAGCAGTCTACCCGGACAGGGGGCCTACGAGCAGTACTTC.

The rearrangement uses TRBV6-5 and TRBJ1-5; D is possibly TRBD1 (5 bases). CDR1 is MNHEY and CDR2 is SVGAGI in the germline V gene. This CDR3 comprises 13 residues. V dropped 8 bases and J dropped 3 bases, with 11 bases sitting between them. This chain's CDR3 is CASGLGPNQPQHF. In DNA form, the CDR3 reads TGTGCCAGCGGTCTGGGGCCCAATCAGCCCCAGCATTTT.

The chain employs TRBV7-9 and TRBJ2-7; 9 nucleotides agree with TRBD2. Looked up from germline, CDR1 is SEHNR and CDR2 is FQNEAQ (reference sequence). The CDR3 contains 17 residues. J lost 3 bases, V lost 4 bases, and 13 bases had no gene match. The CDR3 bases are TGTGCCAGCAGCTCCACCAAGGCTAGCGGGGCCCACTACGAGCAGTACTTC. Translated: CASSSTKASGAHYEQYF.

This chain joins TRBV13 and TRBJ2-5; D is possibly TRBD1 or TRBD2 (5 bases each). Trimming shortened V by 2 bases and J by 9 bases, and 16 bases separated the two germline ends. Per germline, CDR1 PRHDT and CDR2 FYEKMQ (reference sequence). This CDR3 comprises 14 residues. CDR3 protein: CASSLSRDRAAQYF. DNA for the CDR3: TGTGCCAGCAGCTTATCCCGGGACCGCGCGGCCCAGTACTTC.

CDR3 residues: CASSQARAGGGYTF. DNA for the CDR3: TGTGCCAGCAGCCAAGCACGAGCTGGAGGGGGCTACACCTTC. The chain carries TRBV3-1 and TRBJ1-2; D gene ambiguous. From germline, CDR1 is LGHDT and CDR2 YNNKEL (reference sequence). The V end was cut by 1 base, the J end by 8 bases, with 14 bases between. The CDR3 totals 14 residues.

The chain links TRBV28 to TRBJ2-1; TRBD2 is a possible D gene (6 bases). There are 13 residues in the CDR3. The germline V gene has CDR1 MDHEN and CDR2 SYDVKM. Between the trimmed V and J ends, which lost 5 bases and 6 bases, there was a span of 11 bases. CDR3 loop: CASSTLGGNEQFF. The CDR3 DNA is TGTGCCAGCAGTACCCTGGGGGGCAATGAGCAGTTCTTC.

A single count supports this clonotype. The V gene is TRBV12-3 or TRBV12-4, the J gene TRBJ2-3; maybe TRBD1 (6 bases). This CDR3 has 16 amino acids. V was pared by 6 bases and J by 2 bases, with 18 bases between. The CDR3 here is CASSRMDLGATDTQYF. For the CDR3, the DNA is TGTGCCAGCAGCCGAATGGACTTGGGGGCCACAGATACGCAGTATTTT.

The V gene is TRBV5-4, the J gene TRBJ2-3, with D perhaps matching TRBD1 (5 bases). Trimming stripped 0 bases from V and 2 bases from J, with 7 bases between. Germline V gene sequence: CDR1 SGHNT, CDR2 YYREEE (reference sequence). This CDR3 contains 14 residues. The CDR3 loop reads CASSLADITDTQYF. In nucleotides, the CDR3 is TGTGCCAGCAGCTTGGCGGACATCACAGATACGCAGTATTTT.

The chain recombines TRBV5-1 with TRBJ1-4; D might be TRBD1 (5 bases). Germline loops: CDR1 SGHRS, CDR2 YFSETQ. Deletions cut 0 bases from V and 6 bases from J, with 9 bases between. There are 14 residues in the CDR3. The CDR3 DNA reads as TGCGCCAGCAGCTTGGCAGGGCATGATGAAAAACTGTTTTTT. Translated: CASSLAGHDEKLFF.

The chain uses TRBV7-9 and TRBJ1-5; the match to TRBD1 covers 7 bases. The CDR3 is made up of 16 amino acids. Germline V gene lookup returns CDR1 SEHNR and CDR2 FQNEAQ (reference sequence). The trim removed 4 bases at V and 4 bases at J, leaving 10 bases unmatched. CDR3 sequence: CASSSTTGPTNQPQHF. The CDR3 DNA reads as TGTGCCAGCAGCTCTACGACAGGGCCGACTAATCAGCCCCAGCATTTT.

A single count supports this clonotype. V gene TRBV4-1 combines with J gene TRBJ1-2; 11 positions match TRBD1. Germline V gene sequence: CDR1 MGHRA, CDR2 YSYEKL. The trim removed 0 bases at V and 8 bases at J, leaving 5 bases unmatched. The CDR3 runs 15 residues. The CDR3 region is CASSQDRTGGWGYTF. The CDR3 DNA follows: TGCGCCAGCAGCCAAGATCGGACAGGGGGCTGGGGCTACACCTTC.

The chain couples TRBV28 to TRBJ2-7; no definite D call. Germline values: CDR1 MDHEN, CDR2 SYDVKM. The CDR3 spans 13 residues. V lost 4 bases, J lost 7 bases, and 14 bases lay in between. CDR3 sequence reads: CASSSRIIQEQYF. The CDR3 coding sequence is TGTGCCAGCAGTTCTCGGATCATCCAGGAGCAGTACTTC.

V gene TRBV6-5 combines with J gene TRBJ1-1; TRBD1 aligns across 10 bases. Germline trimming cut 5 bases from V and 11 bases from J; bases unmatched to any gene: 8. The CDR3 totals 13 residues. Germline V lookup: CDR1 MNHEY, CDR2 SVGAGI. CDR3 sequence: CASSQGQGRVAFF. The CDR3 nucleotides are TGTGCCAGCAGTCAGGGACAGGGGAGGGTGGCTTTCTTT.

The chain employs TRBV9 and TRBJ2-7; D may be TRBD1 (5 bases). CDR3 length equals 13 residues. Trimming removed 2 bases from V and 6 bases from J, with 12 bases in between. Germline values: CDR1 SGDLS, CDR2 YYNGEE. The CDR3 loop reads CASSVPKGIEQYF. The DNA for the CDR3 is TGTGCCAGCAGCGTGCCCAAGGGGATCGAGCAGTACTTC.

The chain has TRBV4-1 and TRBJ1-2; 9 bases are a match to TRBD1. Per germline, CDR1 MGHRA and CDR2 YSYEKL. J lost 6 bases, V lost 0 bases, and 5 bases had no gene match. CDR3 length: 15 residues. The CDR3 loop is CASSQDPGTGNGYTF. The CDR3 DNA reads TGCGCCAGCAGCCAAGATCCCGGGACAGGGAATGGCTACACCTTC.

The chain is built from TRBV15 and TRBJ1-2; 12 bases fit TRBD1. The ends lost 5 bases at V and 12 bases at J; junction bases unmatched: 13. This CDR3 comprises 15 residues. From germline, CDR1 is LNHNV and CDR2 YYDKDF (reference sequence). CDR3 sequence: CATSDPRDRGRENTF. In DNA, the CDR3 is TGTGCCACCAGCGACCCCCGGGACAGGGGGCGGGAGAACACCTTC.

The J gene is TRBJ2-5, the V gene TRBV6-5, with D possibly being TRBD1 or TRBD2 (6 bases each). The V end lost 7 bases, the J end lost 0 bases, and 15 bases lay between the germline ends. Germline V gives CDR1 MNHEY, CDR2 SVGAGI. The CDR3 totals 15 residues. CDR3 sequence: CASIARGLYQETQYF. The CDR3, as DNA: TGTGCCAGCATCGCCAGGGGACTGTACCAAGAGACCCAGTACTTC.

The chain employs TRBV19 and TRBJ2-1; the D gene is possibly TRBD2 (6 bases). Germline CDR1 and CDR2: LNHDA and SQIVND (reference sequence). CDR3 size: 13 residues. V was clipped by 6 bases and J by 5 bases, with 11 bases between them. DNA of the CDR3: TGTGCCAGTAGGCCGTGGGGGGACAATGAGCAGTTCTTC. Its protein is CASRPWGDNEQFF.

The chain recombines TRBV29-1 with TRBJ1-2; the match to TRBD1 covers 7 bases. CDR1 and CDR2 from the germline V gene are SQVTM and ANQGSEA. This CDR3 region has 14 residues. Trimming removed 2 bases from V and 7 bases from J; junction bases left unmatched: 10. This CDR3 is CSVESPQGGSGYTF. CDR3 in DNA: TGCAGCGTTGAATCGCCGCAGGGGGGTAGTGGCTACACCTTC.

The V gene is TRBV30, the J gene TRBJ2-1; unclear D gene. Trimming cost V 2 bases and J 5 bases, with 10 bases left between them. Germline V lookup: CDR1 GTSNPN, CDR2 SVGIG (reference sequence). The CDR3 extends over 13 amino acids. The CDR3 region is CAWSYLAHNEQFF. The DNA for the CDR3 is TGTGCCTGGAGTTATTTGGCCCACAATGAGCAGTTCTTC.

The chain links TRBV23-1 to TRBJ1-5, with D unresolved. TRBV23-1 is an ORF for which the function is uncertain. V dropped 3 bases and J dropped 0 bases, with 3 bases sitting between them. CDR3 size: 13 residues. CDR3 region: CASSQTSNQPQHF. CDR3 sequence (DNA): TGCGCCAGCAGTCAGACTAGCAATCAGCCCCAGCATTTT.